The T cell receptor (beta chain) described here comes from a study of blood T cell repertoires in COVID-19. Study overall: The United States, Italy and Spain provided the acute and convalescent COVID-19 samples.

The CDR3 totals 15 residues. Germline CDR1 is LNHDA and CDR2 is SQIVND (reference sequence). The V and J ends lost 2 bases and 5 bases respectively, with 13 bases between them. The protocol was immunoSEQ multiplex PCR, while the TCRdb copy is restricted to in-frame clones and leaves out a portion. The sample records approximately 210,000 clones, approximately 73% being singletons. The source is a woman between 50 and 59 years old with acute COVID-19. Sequencing was done on a sample of PBMCs or T cells enriched from blood (not recorded which). The V call is TRBV19, the J call TRBJ2-1; D is unclear. The CDR3 bases are TGTGCCAGTAGTATACAGACCGAGACACACAATGAGCAGTTCTTC. Its protein is CASSIQTETHNEQFF.